The 7 T cell receptor beta chains below were found in one sample sequenced in a study of cytomegalovirus exposure and HLA in healthy donors. The PCR contained 60 Vbeta and 13 Jbeta primers. TCRdb's table, derived via immunoSEQ multiplex PCR, lists solely in-frame clones and lacks some. The sample includes about 200,000 clones, 65% to 80% seen only once; the top ten take 4% to 4.5%. The sequenced sample was PBMCs. These receptors came from a woman aged 25 to 45 in good health and CMV-seropositive.

The chain couples TRBV5-1 to TRBJ1-1; D unclear. This CDR3 contains 14 residues. Germline CDR1 is SGHRS and CDR2 is YFSETQ. Trimming removed 1 base at V and 0 bases at J, with 7 bases between. CDR3 DNA sequence: TGCGCCAGCAGCTTGAACCAGTTGAACACTGAAGCTTTCTTT. As protein: CASSLNQLNTEAFF.

The chain joins TRBV27 to TRBJ2-7; D perhaps matches TRBD2 (5 bases). This CDR3 is 15 amino acids long. Germline V CDR1 and CDR2: MNHEY, SMNVEV (reference sequence). The V and J ends lost 4 bases and 0 bases respectively, with 13 bases between them. The DNA of the CDR3 is TGTGCCAGCAGTTCCCTTGTAGGGAGCTCCTACGAGCAGTACTTC. Encoded protein: CASSSLVGSSYEQYF.

The chain carries TRBV5-6 and TRBJ1-2, with D hard to call. Germline CDR1 and CDR2: SGHDT and YYEEEE. V lost 4 bases to trimming and J lost 5 bases, with 18 bases between them. CDR3 size: 15 residues. The CDR3 DNA is TGTGCCAGCAGCGCCATCTTGAGGGAGATGTATGGCTACACCTTC. It encodes CASSAILREMYGYTF.

This clone has a single count. The CDR3 loop reads CASSLVSTGRRGTEAFF. CDR3 DNA sequence: TGTGCCAGCAGCTTAGTCTCGACAGGGAGAAGGGGGACTGAAGCTTTCTTT. The chain uses TRBV7-6 and TRBJ1-1, with 7 nucleotides matching TRBD1. The CDR3 is made up of 17 amino acids. Unmatched junction bases numbered 13, after V lost 1 base and J lost 5 bases. CDR1 is SGHVS, CDR2 FNYEAQ, per germline.

The gene calls are TRBV10-3 and TRBJ2-1, with a tentative D call TRBD1 (6 bases). CDR1 is ENHRY and CDR2 is SYGVKD in the germline V gene. V dropped 2 bases and J dropped 0 bases, with 17 bases sitting between them. The CDR3 consists of 18 residues. CDR3 amino acids: CAISEPTDRWSSYNEQFF. The CDR3 DNA reads TGTGCCATCAGTGAGCCTACAGACAGGTGGAGCTCCTACAATGAGCAGTTCTTC.

This sequence joins TRBV7-2 and TRBJ1-1, with 8 bases identical to TRBD1. The germline gives CDR1 SGHTA, CDR2 FQGNSA. This CDR3 is 18 amino acids long. V gave up 4 bases and J gave up 0 bases; unmatched junction bases: 13. CDR3 loop: CASSSHIGTGLLNTEAFF. The CDR3 bases are TGTGCCAGCAGCTCTCACATCGGGACAGGACTCTTGAACACTGAAGCTTTCTTT.

The table lists this clone with a few counts. The chain uses TRBV6-1 and TRBJ1-2; D remains ambiguous. Per germline, CDR1 MNHNS and CDR2 SASEGT. The CDR3 is 13 residues long. V was clipped by 0 bases and J by 4 bases, with 6 bases between them. DNA for the CDR3: TGTGCCAGCAGTGAAGCAGAGGGCTATGGCTACACCTTC. Amino acids: CASSEAEGYGYTF.